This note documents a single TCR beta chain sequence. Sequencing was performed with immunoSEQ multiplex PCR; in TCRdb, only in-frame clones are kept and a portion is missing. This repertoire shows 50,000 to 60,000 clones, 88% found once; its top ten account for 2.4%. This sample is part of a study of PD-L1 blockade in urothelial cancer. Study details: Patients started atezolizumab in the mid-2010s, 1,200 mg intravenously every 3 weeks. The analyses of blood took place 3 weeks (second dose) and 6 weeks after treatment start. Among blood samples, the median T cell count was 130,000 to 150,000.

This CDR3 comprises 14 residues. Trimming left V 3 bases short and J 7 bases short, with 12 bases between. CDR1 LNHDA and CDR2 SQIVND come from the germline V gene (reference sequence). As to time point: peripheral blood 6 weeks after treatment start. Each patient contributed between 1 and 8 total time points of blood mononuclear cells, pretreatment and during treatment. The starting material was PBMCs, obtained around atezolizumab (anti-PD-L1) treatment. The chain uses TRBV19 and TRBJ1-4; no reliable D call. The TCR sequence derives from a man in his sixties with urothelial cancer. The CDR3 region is CASSMGSGREKLFF. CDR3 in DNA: TGTGCCAGTAGTATGGGCAGCGGGCGTGAAAAACTGTTTTTT.